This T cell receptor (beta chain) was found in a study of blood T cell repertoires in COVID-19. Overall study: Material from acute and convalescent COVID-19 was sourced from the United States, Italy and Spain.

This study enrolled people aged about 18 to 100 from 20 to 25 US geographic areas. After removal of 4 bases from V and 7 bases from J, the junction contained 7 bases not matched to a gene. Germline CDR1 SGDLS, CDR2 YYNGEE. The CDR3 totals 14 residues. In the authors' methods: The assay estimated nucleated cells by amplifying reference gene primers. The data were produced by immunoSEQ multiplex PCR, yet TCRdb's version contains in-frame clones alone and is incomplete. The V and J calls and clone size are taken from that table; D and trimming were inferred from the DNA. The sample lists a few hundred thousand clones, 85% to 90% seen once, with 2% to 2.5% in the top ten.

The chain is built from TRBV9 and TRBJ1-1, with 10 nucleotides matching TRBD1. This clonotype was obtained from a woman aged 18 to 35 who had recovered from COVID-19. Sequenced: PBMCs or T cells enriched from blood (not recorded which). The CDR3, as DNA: TGTGCCAGCAGCCTCCGGGACAGGGGATTTGAAGCTTTCTTT. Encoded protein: CASSLRDRGFEAFF.